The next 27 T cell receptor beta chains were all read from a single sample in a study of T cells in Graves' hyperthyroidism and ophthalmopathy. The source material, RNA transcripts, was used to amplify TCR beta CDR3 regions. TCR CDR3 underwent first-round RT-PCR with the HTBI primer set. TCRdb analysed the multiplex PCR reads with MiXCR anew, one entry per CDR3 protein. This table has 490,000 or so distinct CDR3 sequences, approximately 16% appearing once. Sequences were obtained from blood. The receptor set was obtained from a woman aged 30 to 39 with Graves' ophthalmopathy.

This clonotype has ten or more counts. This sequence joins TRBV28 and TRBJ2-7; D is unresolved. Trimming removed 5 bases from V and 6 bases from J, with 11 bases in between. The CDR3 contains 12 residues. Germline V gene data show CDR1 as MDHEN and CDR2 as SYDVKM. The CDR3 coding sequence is TGTGCCAGCAGTCTCCGAGTGGCCGAGCAGTACTTC. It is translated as CASSLRVAEQYF.

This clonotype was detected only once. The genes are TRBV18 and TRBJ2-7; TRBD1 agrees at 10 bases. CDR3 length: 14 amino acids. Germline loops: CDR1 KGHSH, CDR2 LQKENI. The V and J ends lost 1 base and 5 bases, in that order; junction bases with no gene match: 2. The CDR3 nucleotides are TGTGCCAGCTCACCACGGGACAGGGGCGACGAGCAGTACTTC. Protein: CASSPRDRGDEQYF.

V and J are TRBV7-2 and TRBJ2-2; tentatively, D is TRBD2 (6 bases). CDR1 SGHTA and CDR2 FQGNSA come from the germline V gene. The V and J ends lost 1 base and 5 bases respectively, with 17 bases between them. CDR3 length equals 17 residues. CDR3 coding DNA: TGTGCCAGCAGCTTAGATGGCGGGACGGGTGGAACCGGGGAGCTGTTTTTT. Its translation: CASSLDGGTGGTGELFF.

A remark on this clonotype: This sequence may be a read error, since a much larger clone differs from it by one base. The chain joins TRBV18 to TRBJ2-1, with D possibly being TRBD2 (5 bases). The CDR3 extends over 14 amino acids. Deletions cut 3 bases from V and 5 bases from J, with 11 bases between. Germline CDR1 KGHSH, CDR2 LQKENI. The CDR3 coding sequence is TGTGCCAGCTCACCGAGGGCATCCCACAATGAGCAGTTCTTC. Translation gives CASSPRASHNEQFF.

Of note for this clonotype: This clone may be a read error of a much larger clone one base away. CDR3 sequence: CAIKPGLAGGEQYF. The CDR3 DNA follows: TGTGCCATCAAACCAGGACTAGCGGGAGGCGAGCAGTACTTC. V gene TRBV10-3 combines with J gene TRBJ2-7, with 14 bases that match TRBD2. CDR1 ENHRY and CDR2 SYGVKD come from the germline V gene. After removal of 7 bases from V and 6 bases from J, the junction contained 5 bases not matched to a gene. The CDR3 length is 14 residues.

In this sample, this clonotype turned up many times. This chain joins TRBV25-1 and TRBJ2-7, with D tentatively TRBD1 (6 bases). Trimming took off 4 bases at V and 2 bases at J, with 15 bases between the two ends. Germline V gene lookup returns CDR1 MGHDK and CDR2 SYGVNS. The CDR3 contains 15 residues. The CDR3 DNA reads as TGTGCCAGCAGTGCACCTCAGGGGAGCCCCTACGAGCAGTACTTC. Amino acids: CASSAPQGSPYEQYF.

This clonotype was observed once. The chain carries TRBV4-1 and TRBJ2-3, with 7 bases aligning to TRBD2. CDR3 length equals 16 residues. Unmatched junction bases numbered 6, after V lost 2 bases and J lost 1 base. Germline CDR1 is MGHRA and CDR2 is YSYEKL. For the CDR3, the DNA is TGCGCCAGCAGCCAATTTCCGGGAGGCGGCACAGATACGCAGTATTTT. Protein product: CASSQFPGGGTDTQYF.

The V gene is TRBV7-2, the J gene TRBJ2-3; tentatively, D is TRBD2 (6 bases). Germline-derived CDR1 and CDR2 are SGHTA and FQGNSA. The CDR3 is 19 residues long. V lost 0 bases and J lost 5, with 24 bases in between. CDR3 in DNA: TGTGCCAGCAGCTTAGCCTCGCGTAGCCGGGGGATTAGAGTAGATACGCAGTATTTT. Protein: CASSLASRSRGIRVDTQYF.

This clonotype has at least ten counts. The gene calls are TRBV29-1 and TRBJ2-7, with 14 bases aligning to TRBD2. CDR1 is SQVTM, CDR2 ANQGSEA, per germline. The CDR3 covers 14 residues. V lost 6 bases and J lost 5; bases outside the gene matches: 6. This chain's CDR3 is CSVRTSGRRNEQYF. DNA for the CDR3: TGCAGCGTCCGGACTAGCGGGAGGAGGAACGAGCAGTACTTC.

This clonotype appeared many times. The CDR3 loop is CASSQNGGGEQFF. CDR3 coding DNA: TGTGCCAGCAGCCAGAATGGGGGGGGTGAGCAGTTCTTC. J is TRBJ2-1 and V is TRBV7-2; 7 positions match TRBD2. Germline V gene lookup returns CDR1 SGHTA and CDR2 FQGNSA. This CDR3 is built from 13 residues. V was pared by 5 bases and J by 9 bases, with 7 bases of the junction left unmatched. The full variable domain, its missing parts supplied by reference TRBV7-2 and TRBJ2-1, is GAGVSQSPSNKVTEKGKDVELRCDPISGHTALYWYRQSLGQGLEFLIYFQGNSAPDKSGLPSDRFSAERTGGSVSTLTIQRTQQEDSAVYLCASSQNGGGEQFFGPGTRLTVL.

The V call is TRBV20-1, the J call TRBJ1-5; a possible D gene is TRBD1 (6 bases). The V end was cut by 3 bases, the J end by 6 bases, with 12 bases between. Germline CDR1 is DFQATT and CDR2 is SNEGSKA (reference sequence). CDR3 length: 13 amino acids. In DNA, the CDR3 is TGCAGTGCTAGGAGCAGGGGAAGTCAGCCCCAGCATTTT. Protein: CSARSRGSQPQHF.

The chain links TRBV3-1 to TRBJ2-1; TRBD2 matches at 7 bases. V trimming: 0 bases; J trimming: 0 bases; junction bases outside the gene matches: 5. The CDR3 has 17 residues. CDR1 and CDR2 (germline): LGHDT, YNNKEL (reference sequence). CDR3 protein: CASSQDYGGSSYNEQFF. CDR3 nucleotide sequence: TGTGCCAGCAGCCAAGATTATGGCGGGAGCTCCTACAATGAGCAGTTCTTC.

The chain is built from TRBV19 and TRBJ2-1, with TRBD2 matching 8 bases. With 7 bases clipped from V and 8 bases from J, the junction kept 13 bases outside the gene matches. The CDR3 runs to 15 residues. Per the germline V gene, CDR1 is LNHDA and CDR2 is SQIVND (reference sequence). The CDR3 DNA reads TGTGCCAGTACCCCACCCGGGAGCGGGAGTGATGAGCAGTTCTTC. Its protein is CASTPPGSGSDEQFF.

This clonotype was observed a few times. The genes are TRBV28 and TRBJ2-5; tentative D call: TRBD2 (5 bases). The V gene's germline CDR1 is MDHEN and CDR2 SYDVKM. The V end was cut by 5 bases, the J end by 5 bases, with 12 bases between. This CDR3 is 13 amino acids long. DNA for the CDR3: TGTGCCAGCAGTCACGCAGCGGCCGAGACCCAGTACTTC. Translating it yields CASSHAAAETQYF. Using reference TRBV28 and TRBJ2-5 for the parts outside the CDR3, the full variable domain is DVKVTQSSRYLVKRTGEKVFLECVQDMDHENMFWYRQDPGLGLRLIYFSYDVKMKEKGDIPEGYSVSREKKERFSLILESASTNQTSMYLCASSHAAAETQYFGPGTRLLVL.

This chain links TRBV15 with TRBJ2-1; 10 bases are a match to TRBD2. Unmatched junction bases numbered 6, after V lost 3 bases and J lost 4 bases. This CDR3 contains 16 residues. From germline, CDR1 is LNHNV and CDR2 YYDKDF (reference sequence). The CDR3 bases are TGTGCCACCAGCAGGGGACTAGCGCAGCCATACAATGAGCAGTTCTTC. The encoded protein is CATSRGLAQPYNEQFF. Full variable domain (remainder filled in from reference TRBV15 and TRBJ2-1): DAMVIQNPRYQVTQFGKPVTLSCSQTLNHNVMYWYQQKSSQAPKLLFHYYDKDFNNEADTPDNFQSRRPNTSFCFLDIRSPGLGDTAMYLCATSRGLAQPYNEQFFGPGTRLTVL.

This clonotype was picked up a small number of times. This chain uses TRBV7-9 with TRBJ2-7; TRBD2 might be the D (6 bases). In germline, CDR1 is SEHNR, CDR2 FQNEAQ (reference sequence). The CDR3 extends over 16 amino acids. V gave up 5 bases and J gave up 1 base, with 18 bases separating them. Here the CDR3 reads CASSPPTGRKSYEQYF. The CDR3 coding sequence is TGTGCCAGCAGCCCCCCGACCGGGAGAAAGTCCTACGAGCAGTACTTC.

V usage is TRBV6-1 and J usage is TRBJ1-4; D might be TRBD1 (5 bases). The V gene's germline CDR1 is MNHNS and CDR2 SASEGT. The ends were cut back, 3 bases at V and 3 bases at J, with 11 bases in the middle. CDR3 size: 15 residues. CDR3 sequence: CASSDFGDANEKLFF. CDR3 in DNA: TGTGCCAGCAGTGATTTCGGGGACGCTAATGAAAAACTGTTTTTT.

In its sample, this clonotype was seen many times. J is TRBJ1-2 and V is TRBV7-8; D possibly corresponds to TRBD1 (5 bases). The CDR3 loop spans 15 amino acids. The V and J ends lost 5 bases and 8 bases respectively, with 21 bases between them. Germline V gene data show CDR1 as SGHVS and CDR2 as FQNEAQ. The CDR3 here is CASSRDIMGGQGYTF. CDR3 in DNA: TGTGCCAGCAGCCGCGATATTATGGGGGGTCAGGGCTACACCTTC.

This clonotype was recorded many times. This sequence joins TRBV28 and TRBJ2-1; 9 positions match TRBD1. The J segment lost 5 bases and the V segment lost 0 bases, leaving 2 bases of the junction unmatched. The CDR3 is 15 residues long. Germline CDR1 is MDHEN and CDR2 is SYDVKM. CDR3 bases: TGTGCCAGCAGTTTATGGGGACAGGGAAACAATGAGCAGTTCTTC. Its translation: CASSLWGQGNNEQFF.

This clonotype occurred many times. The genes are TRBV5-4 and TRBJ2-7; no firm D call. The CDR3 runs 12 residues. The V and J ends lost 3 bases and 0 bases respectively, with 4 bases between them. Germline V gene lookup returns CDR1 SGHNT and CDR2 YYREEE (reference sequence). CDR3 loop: CASSSHSYEQYF. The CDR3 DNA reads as TGTGCCAGCAGCTCCCACTCCTACGAGCAGTACTTC.

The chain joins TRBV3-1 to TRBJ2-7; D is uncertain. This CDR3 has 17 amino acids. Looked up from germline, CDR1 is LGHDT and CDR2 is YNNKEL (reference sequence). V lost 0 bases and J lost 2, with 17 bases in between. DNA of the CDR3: TGTGCCAGCAGCCAAGAGGTTCGTCCGACTCGGGCCTACGAGCAGTACTTC. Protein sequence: CASSQEVRPTRAYEQYF.

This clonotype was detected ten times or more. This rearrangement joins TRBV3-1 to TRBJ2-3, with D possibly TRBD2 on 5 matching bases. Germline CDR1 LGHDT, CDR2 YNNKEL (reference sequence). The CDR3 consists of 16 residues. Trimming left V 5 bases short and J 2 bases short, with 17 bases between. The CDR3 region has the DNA TGTGCCAGCAGCGGACGGACTTCCCAGATCACAGATACGCAGTATTTT. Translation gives CASSGRTSQITDTQYF.

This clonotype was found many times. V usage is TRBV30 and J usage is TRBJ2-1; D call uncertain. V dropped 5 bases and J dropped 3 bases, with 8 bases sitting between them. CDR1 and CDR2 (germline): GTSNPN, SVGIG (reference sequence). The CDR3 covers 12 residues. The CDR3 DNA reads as TGTGCCTGGTCAGTCTTCTACAATGAGCAGTTCTTC. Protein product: CAWSVFYNEQFF.

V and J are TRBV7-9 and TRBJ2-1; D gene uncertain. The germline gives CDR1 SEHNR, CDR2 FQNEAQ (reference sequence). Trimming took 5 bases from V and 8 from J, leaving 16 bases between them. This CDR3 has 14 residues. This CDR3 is CASSGPPGFHEQFF. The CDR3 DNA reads TGTGCCAGCAGCGGTCCCCCCGGGTTTCATGAGCAGTTCTTC.

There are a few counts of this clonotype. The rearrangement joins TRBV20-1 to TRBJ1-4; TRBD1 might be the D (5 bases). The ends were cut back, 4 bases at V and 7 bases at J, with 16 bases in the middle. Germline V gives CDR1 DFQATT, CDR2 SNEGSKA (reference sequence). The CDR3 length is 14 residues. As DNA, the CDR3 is TGCAGTGCTAAACGGCCAGGGTTTGGTGAAAAACTGTTTTTT. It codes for CSAKRPGFGEKLFF.

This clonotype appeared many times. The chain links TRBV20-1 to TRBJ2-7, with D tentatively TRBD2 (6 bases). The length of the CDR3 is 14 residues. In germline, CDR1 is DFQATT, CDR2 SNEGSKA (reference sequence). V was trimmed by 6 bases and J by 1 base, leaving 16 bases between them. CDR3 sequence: CSARTRGASYEQYF. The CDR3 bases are TGCAGTGCCAGGACTCGCGGGGCTTCCTACGAGCAGTACTTC.

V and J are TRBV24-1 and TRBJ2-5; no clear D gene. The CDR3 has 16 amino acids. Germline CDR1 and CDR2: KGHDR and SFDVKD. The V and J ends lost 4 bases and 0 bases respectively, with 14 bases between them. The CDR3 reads CATSDRTATDQETQYF. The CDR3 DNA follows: TGTGCCACCAGTGACCGGACGGCCACCGACCAAGAGACCCAGTACTTC.